This is a list of T cell receptor beta chains from one sample in a study of blood T cell repertoires in COVID-19. Data came from immunoSEQ multiplex PCR; TCRdb stores just in-frame clones and leaves some out. This table holds some 49,000 clones, 90% found once. The sample consisted of peripheral blood. These receptors were taken from a man aged 70 or older with active COVID-19. The CDR3 runs from the conserved cysteine through the conserved F or W. Each record gives: D gene, J gene, clone size, V gene, CDR3 DNA, CDR3 protein. A D gene is named only where the DNA matches it firmly. Size is stated for part of the rows, as once, few or many counts, or as a class when the clone is expanded.

.	TRBJ1-1	.	TRBV7-9	TGTGCCAGCAGCTTATATCAGATCATGAACACTGAAGCTTTCTTT	CASSLYQIMNTEAFF
TRBD2	TRBJ2-6	.	TRBV9	TGTGCCAGCAGCCCGAGGGGGACTAGCGGGAGGACCCCTGGGGCCAACGTCCTGACTTTC	CASSPRGTSGRTPGANVLTF
TRBD2	TRBJ2-1	.	TRBV5-4	TGTGCCAGCAGGCTGACTAGCGGTACCTACAATGAGCAGTTCTTC	CASRLTSGTYNEQFF
TRBD2	TRBJ2-5	.	TRBV6-2/TRBV6-3	TGTGCCAGCAGCCTAGCGGGAGTTGGGACCCAGTACTTC	CASSLAGVGTQYF
.	TRBJ1-5	.	TRBV11-2	TGTGCCAGCAGCTCGCCGACGGTGGGGGTGGGAGGGATCAATCAGCCCCAGCATTTT	CASSSPTVGVGGINQPQHF
.	TRBJ1-4	.	TRBV19	TGTGCCAGTAGTATGGTGCGGCAGCTTAATGAAAAACTGTTTTTT	CASSMVRQLNEKLFF
.	TRBJ1-2	.	TRBV6-5	TGTGCCAGCACCGAGCGACGCCTTGGCCACACCTTC	CASTERRLGHTF
.	TRBJ2-4	.	TRBV18	TGTGCCAGCTCACCACCTGACATGGTCAGGGATCTAGCCAAAAACATTCAGTACTTC	CASSPPDMVRDLAKNIQYF
.	TRBJ2-1	.	TRBV12-3/TRBV12-4	TGTGCCAGCAGTTTTGGCCATGAGCAGTTCTTC	CASSFGHEQFF
TRBD2	TRBJ2-1	.	TRBV13	TGTGCCAGCGGGGCGGGGGGCAACAATGAGCAGTTCTTC	CASGAGGNNEQFF
.	TRBJ2-5	.	TRBV7-9	TGTGCCAGCAGCTTAGGGAGGGTAGAGACCCAGTACTTC	CASSLGRVETQYF
.	TRBJ1-2	.	TRBV5-4	TGTGCCAGCAGCTTGGATCGGAGGGGTGGCTACACCTTC	CASSLDRRGGYTF
TRBD2	TRBJ2-7	.	TRBV7-2	TGTGCCAGCACTACAGCGGGAGACGAGCAGTACTTC	CASTTAGDEQYF
.	TRBJ1-1	.	TRBV5-1	TGCGCCAGCAGCTGGGGGACTGACAACACTGAAGCTTTCTTT	CASSWGTDNTEAFF
.	TRBJ2-5	.	TRBV20-1	TGCAGTGCAGGCCGCGAGGCCCAGTACTTC	CSAGREAQYF
.	TRBJ2-7	.	TRBV7-2	TGTGCCAGCAGCCCCAGTGGCCCTCGCTCCTACGAGCAGTACTTC	CASSPSGPRSYEQYF
TRBD1	TRBJ1-4	.	TRBV5-1	TGCGCCAGCAGCCTCGGGACAGCCACAACTAATGAAAAACTGTTTTTT	CASSLGTATTNEKLFF
TRBD2	TRBJ2-1	.	TRBV24-1	TGTGCCACCGCTCCGGCCACTCGCGGGGGTTACAATGAGCAGTTCTTC	CATAPATRGGYNEQFF
TRBD1	TRBJ1-2	.	TRBV18	TGTGCCAGCTCAAGGACAGGGTCCTATGGCTACACCTTC	CASSRTGSYGYTF
TRBD2	TRBJ2-1	.	TRBV10-3	TGTGCCATCAGACCCCTAGCGGACAACTACAATGAGCAGTTCTTC	CAIRPLADNYNEQFF
TRBD1	TRBJ2-3	.	TRBV9	TGTGCCAGCAGCGTAGCTGGGGACAGAAGTACAGCAGATACGCAGTATTTT	CASSVAGDRSTADTQYF
.	TRBJ1-3	.	TRBV7-2	TGTGCCAGCAGCTCCACCCGAGCAGGCGTTGGAAACACCATATATTTT	CASSSTRAGVGNTIYF
.	TRBJ2-3	once	TRBV4-3	TGCGCCAGCAGCCGCCAACTATACGCAGCAACTGATACGCAGTATTTT	CASSRQLYAATDTQYF
.	TRBJ2-3	.	TRBV7-9	TGTGCCAGCAGCTTAGTCGCCCATAGCTCGGGCACAGATACGCAGTATTTT	CASSLVAHSSGTDTQYF
TRBD1	TRBJ1-1	.	TRBV6-6	TGTGCCAGCCACTGGACAGGGGTGGTCACTGAAGCTTTCTTT	CASHWTGVVTEAFF
.	TRBJ1-1	.	TRBV6-1	TGTGCCAGCAGTGAACCCCCTACCGACATACCGATCACTGAAGCTTTCTTT	CASSEPPTDIPITEAFF
.	TRBJ1-1	.	TRBV18	TGTGCCAGCTCGCCCACAGGGATGAACACTGAAGCTTTCTTT	CASSPTGMNTEAFF
.	TRBJ2-2	.	TRBV2	TGTGCCAGCAGGGCCGTGAGAAGCGAGTCCGGGGAGCTGTTTTTT	CASRAVRSESGELFF
.	TRBJ2-7	.	TRBV4-3	TGCGCCAGCAGCCAAGCGTGGGGCCCCTCCGAGCAGTACTTC	CASSQAWGPSEQYF
.	TRBJ1-1	once	TRBV9	TGTGCCAGCAGCACCGGTCACGGGAACACTGAAGCTTTCTTT	CASSTGHGNTEAFF
TRBD2	TRBJ2-2	.	TRBV5-5	TGTGCCAGCAGCGGGCTCCGTGGGGAGGGCACCGGGGAGCTGTTTTTT	CASSGLRGEGTGELFF
TRBD2	TRBJ2-7	.	TRBV15	TGTGCCACCAGCACCCCGGGGGGGAGGGCCTACGAGCAGTACTTC	CATSTPGGRAYEQYF
.	TRBJ2-6	.	TRBV2	TGTGCCAGCAGTGAAGCGGGAGGAACTGGGGCCAACGTCCTGACTTTC	CASSEAGGTGANVLTF
TRBD1	TRBJ1-1	few	TRBV6-6	TGTGCCAGCAGTCGGGACAGGTCTCAGAACACTGAAGCTTTCTTT	CASSRDRSQNTEAFF
.	TRBJ2-1	.	TRBV12-3/TRBV12-4	TGTGCCAGCAGTTTAAGAGGGTACAATGAGCAGTTCTTC	CASSLRGYNEQFF
TRBD2	TRBJ2-1	.	TRBV6-6	TGTGCCAGCAGTTACTCGACTAGCGGGAGACACAATGAGCAGTTCTTC	CASSYSTSGRHNEQFF
.	TRBJ1-1	once	TRBV12-3/TRBV12-4	TGTGCCAGCAGTTTTTTTGAGGGCCGTGAAGCTTTCTTT	CASSFFEGREAFF